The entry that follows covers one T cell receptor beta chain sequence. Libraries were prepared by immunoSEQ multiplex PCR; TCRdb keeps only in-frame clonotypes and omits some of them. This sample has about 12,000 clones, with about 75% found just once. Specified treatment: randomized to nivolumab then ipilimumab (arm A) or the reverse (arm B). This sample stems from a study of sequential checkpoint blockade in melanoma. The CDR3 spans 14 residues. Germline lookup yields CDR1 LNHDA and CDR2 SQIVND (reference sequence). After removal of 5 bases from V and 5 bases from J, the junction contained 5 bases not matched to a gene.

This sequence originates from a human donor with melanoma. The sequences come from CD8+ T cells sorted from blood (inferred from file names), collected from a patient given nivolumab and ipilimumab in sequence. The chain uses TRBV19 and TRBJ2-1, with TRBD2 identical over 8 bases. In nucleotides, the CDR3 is TGTGCCAGTAGTCCGGGACTAGGAAACAATGAGCAGTTCTTC. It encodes CASSPGLGNNEQFF.